The clone carrying this TCR beta chain has only one observation. This sample stems from a study of blood T cell repertoires in COVID-19. Overall study context: Samples taken during acute and convalescent COVID-19 were collected in the United States, Italy and Spain.

Germline CDR1 and CDR2: LNHDA and SQIVND (reference sequence). Losses at the gene ends were 5 bases for V and 3 bases for J; bases not matched to a gene: 9. This CDR3 has 16 residues. How the authors handled the data: Reference gene primers were amplified, and this amplification served to estimate nucleated cell counts. Sequenced by immunoSEQ multiplex PCR; TCRdb stores in-frame clones only, minus some. V and J calls and clone size are as listed in that table; D and trimming were resolved from the DNA. The sample lists 400,000 to 500,000 clones; 86% were seen once. The chain recombines TRBV19 with TRBJ2-1; 8 bases line up with TRBD2. The clonotype comes from a woman aged 25 to 45 with active or convalescent COVID-19. The source material was peripheral blood. The CDR3 loop is CASSPPGLAYYNEQFF. The CDR3 DNA sequence: TGTGCCAGTAGTCCGCCCGGACTAGCTTACTACAATGAGCAGTTCTTC.